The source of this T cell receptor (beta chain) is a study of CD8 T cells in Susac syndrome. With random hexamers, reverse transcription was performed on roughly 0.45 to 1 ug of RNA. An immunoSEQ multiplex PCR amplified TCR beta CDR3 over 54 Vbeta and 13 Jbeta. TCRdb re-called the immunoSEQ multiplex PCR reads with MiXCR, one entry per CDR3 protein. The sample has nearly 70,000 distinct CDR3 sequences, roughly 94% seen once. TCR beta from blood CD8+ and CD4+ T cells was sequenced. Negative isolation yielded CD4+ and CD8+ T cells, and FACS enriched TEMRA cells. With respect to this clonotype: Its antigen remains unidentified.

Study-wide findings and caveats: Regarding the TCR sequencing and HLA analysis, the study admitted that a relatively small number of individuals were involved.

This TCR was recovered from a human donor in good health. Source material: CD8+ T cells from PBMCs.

CDR3 in DNA: TGCGCCAGCAAGGACACGCTCTCCTACGAGCAGTACTTC. Translating gives CASKDTLSYEQYF. The V call is TRBV5-1, the J call TRBJ2-7; TRBD1 is a possible D gene (5 bases). The germline gives CDR1 SGHRS, CDR2 YFSETQ. The germline V and J ends were trimmed by 6 bases and 0 bases, with 10 bases remaining between them. The CDR3 consists of 13 residues.